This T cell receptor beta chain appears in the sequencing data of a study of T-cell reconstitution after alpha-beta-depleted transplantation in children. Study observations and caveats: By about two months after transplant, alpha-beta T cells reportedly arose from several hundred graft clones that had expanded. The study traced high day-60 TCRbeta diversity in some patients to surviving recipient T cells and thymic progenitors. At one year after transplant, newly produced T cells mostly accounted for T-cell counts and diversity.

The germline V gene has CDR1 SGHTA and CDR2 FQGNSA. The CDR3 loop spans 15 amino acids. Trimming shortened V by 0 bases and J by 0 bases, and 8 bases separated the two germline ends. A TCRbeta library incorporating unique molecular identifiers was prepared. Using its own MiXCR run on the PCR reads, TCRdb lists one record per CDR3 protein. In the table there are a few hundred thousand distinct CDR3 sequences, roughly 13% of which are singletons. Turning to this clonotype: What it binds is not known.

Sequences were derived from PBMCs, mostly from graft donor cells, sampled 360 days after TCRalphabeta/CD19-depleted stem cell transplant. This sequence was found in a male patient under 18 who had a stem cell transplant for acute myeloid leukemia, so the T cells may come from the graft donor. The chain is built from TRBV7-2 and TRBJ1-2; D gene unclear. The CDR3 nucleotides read TGTGCCAGCAGCTTAGCGGATTTAGCTAACTATGGCTACACCTTC. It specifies CASSLADLANYGYTF.